This is a list of T cell receptor beta chains from one sample in a study of CD8 T cells in ankylosing spondylitis. TCRdb reanalysed the 5' RACE reads using MiXCR and keeps one entry per CDR3 protein. Seen here are around 540,000 distinct CDR3 sequences, roughly 13% observed once, and the top ten hold 6.8%. Sequencing was performed on blood, either unsorted or a sorted T cell fraction (not recorded which). The source is a male donor with ankylosing spondylitis. Each CDR3 is given with its conserved first and last residue. D genes are given only for firm matches. Clone size is given for some rows only: seen once, a few or many times, or a class if the clone is expanded.

d_gene: .; j_gene: TRBJ2-5; abundance: few; len: 15; v_gene: TRBV12-3/TRBV12-4; CDR3aa: CASRPDGESGETQYF; CDR3nt: TGTGCCAGCAGGCCGGACGGGGAATCTGGGGAGACCCAGTACTTC
d_gene: .; j_gene: TRBJ1-5; abundance: .; len: 16; v_gene: TRBV5-1; CDR3aa: CASSWTSGGPDQPQHF; CDR3nt: TGCGCCAGCAGCTGGACCAGTGGGGGGCCGGATCAGCCCCAGCATTTT
d_gene: .; j_gene: TRBJ2-2; abundance: .; len: 15; v_gene: TRBV4-1; CDR3aa: CASSQVGGGTGELFF; CDR3nt: TGCGCCAGCAGCCAAGTAGGAGGGGGCACCGGGGAGCTGTTTTTT
d_gene: .; j_gene: TRBJ2-7; abundance: .; len: 13; v_gene: TRBV15; CDR3aa: CATSRDRGEDTHF; CDR3nt: TGTGCCACCAGCAGAGATAGGGGGGAGGACACCCACTTC
d_gene: TRBD2; j_gene: TRBJ2-3; abundance: many; len: 13; v_gene: TRBV20-1; CDR3aa: CSALAGGPDTQYF; CDR3nt: TGCAGTGCCCTTGCGGGAGGGCCCGATACGCAGTATTTT
d_gene: .; j_gene: TRBJ1-5; abundance: .; len: 14; v_gene: TRBV2; CDR3aa: CASSAGRGNQPQHF; CDR3nt: TGTGCCAGCAGTGCGGGACGGGGGAATCAGCCCCAGCATTTT
d_gene: TRBD2; j_gene: TRBJ2-3; abundance: many; len: 17; v_gene: TRBV3-1; CDR3aa: CASSQLTSGRRSDTQYF; CDR3nt: TGTGCCAGCAGCCAGTTGACTAGCGGGAGGAGGTCAGATACGCAGTATTTT
d_gene: .; j_gene: TRBJ1-1; abundance: many; len: 14; v_gene: TRBV20-1; CDR3aa: CSARALTGRSLAFF; CDR3nt: TGCAGTGCTAGAGCCTTGACGGGGCGTTCATTAGCTTTCTTT
d_gene: TRBD2; j_gene: TRBJ2-3; abundance: few; len: 16; v_gene: TRBV10-3; CDR3aa: CAISESGTSGPDTQYF; CDR3nt: TGTGCCATCAGTGAGTCAGGAACTAGCGGGCCAGATACGCAGTATTTT
d_gene: TRBD2; j_gene: TRBJ2-1; abundance: few; len: 14; v_gene: TRBV7-2; CDR3aa: CASSSRGGYNEQFF; CDR3nt: TGTGCCAGCAGTTCCCGGGGGGGGTACAATGAGCAGTTCTTC
d_gene: .; j_gene: TRBJ1-2; abundance: few; len: 13; v_gene: TRBV6-1; CDR3aa: CASSEVSVYGYTF; CDR3nt: TGTGCCAGCAGTGAAGTTTCGGTTTATGGCTACACCTTC
d_gene: .; j_gene: TRBJ1-2; abundance: .; len: 13; v_gene: TRBV24-1; CDR3aa: CATSVYGSYGYTF; CDR3nt: TGTGCCACCAGTGTTTACGGATCCTATGGCTACACCTTC
d_gene: .; j_gene: TRBJ1-6; abundance: .; len: 13; v_gene: TRBV3-1; CDR3aa: CASSPTQRGTLHF; CDR3nt: TGTGCCAGCAGCCCTACTCAACGGGGGACCCTCCACTTT
d_gene: TRBD1; j_gene: TRBJ1-1; abundance: .; len: 14; v_gene: TRBV18; CDR3aa: CASSSTGGVTEAFF; CDR3nt: TGTGCCAGCTCATCTACAGGGGGGGTTACTGAAGCTTTCTTT
d_gene: .; j_gene: TRBJ2-7; abundance: .; len: 13; v_gene: TRBV3-1; CDR3aa: CASSQGVSVEQYF; CDR3nt: TGTGCCAGCAGCCAGGGTGTCTCCGTAGAGCAGTACTTC
d_gene: .; j_gene: TRBJ2-7; abundance: .; len: 13; v_gene: TRBV28; CDR3aa: CASNQPGSYEQYF; CDR3nt: TGTGCCAGCAATCAACCGGGATCCTACGAGCAGTACTTC
d_gene: TRBD1; j_gene: TRBJ2-4; abundance: few; len: 16; v_gene: TRBV5-5; CDR3aa: CASSLADGTGFNIQYF; CDR3nt: TGTGCCAGCAGCTTGGCCGATGGGACAGGGTTTAACATTCAGTACTTC
d_gene: .; j_gene: TRBJ2-1; abundance: once; len: 14; v_gene: TRBV6-2/TRBV6-3; CDR3aa: CASTLRTEYNEQFF; CDR3nt: TGTGCCAGCACTCTAAGGACGGAGTACAATGAGCAGTTCTTC
d_gene: TRBD1; j_gene: TRBJ1-4; abundance: .; len: 15; v_gene: TRBV20-1; CDR3aa: CSAPDRGLSNEKLFF; CDR3nt: TGCAGTGCTCCGGACAGGGGGCTTTCTAATGAAAAACTGTTTTTT
d_gene: TRBD1; j_gene: TRBJ2-5; abundance: few; len: 16; v_gene: TRBV6-2/TRBV6-3; CDR3aa: CASSYSRDSRRETQYF; CDR3nt: TGTGCCAGCAGTTACTCTCGGGACAGTCGACGAGAGACCCAGTACTTC
d_gene: .; j_gene: TRBJ1-1; abundance: many; len: 15; v_gene: TRBV5-1; CDR3aa: CASSLVGGENTEAFF; CDR3nt: TGCGCCAGCAGCTTGGTGGGGGGGGAGAACACTGAAGCTTTCTTT
d_gene: TRBD1; j_gene: TRBJ2-2; abundance: .; len: 15; v_gene: TRBV12-3/TRBV12-4; CDR3aa: CASSRDRGLVGELFF; CDR3nt: TGTGCCAGCAGCCGGGACAGGGGGCTTGTCGGGGAGCTGTTTTTT
d_gene: .; j_gene: TRBJ1-1; abundance: few; len: 14; v_gene: TRBV7-2; CDR3aa: CASSTGGTVQVAFF; CDR3nt: TGTGCCAGCAGCACTGGCGGGACCGTGCAGGTAGCTTTCTTT
d_gene: .; j_gene: TRBJ1-1; abundance: .; len: 14; v_gene: TRBV7-9; CDR3aa: CASSPWVEGSEAFF; CDR3nt: TGTGCCAGCAGCCCGTGGGTCGAGGGCAGTGAAGCTTTCTTT
d_gene: .; j_gene: TRBJ2-3; abundance: .; len: 13; v_gene: TRBV5-1; CDR3aa: CASSFLLGDTQYF; CDR3nt: TGCGCCAGCAGCTTCCTCCTAGGAGATACGCAGTATTTT
d_gene: .; j_gene: TRBJ2-1; abundance: .; len: 13; v_gene: TRBV7-7; CDR3aa: CASSKDGNNEQFF; CDR3nt: TGTGCCAGCAGCAAAGACGGAAACAATGAGCAGTTCTTC
d_gene: TRBD2; j_gene: TRBJ2-1; abundance: many; len: 15; v_gene: TRBV11-2; CDR3aa: CASSRPSGRWNEQFF; CDR3nt: TGTGCCAGCAGCCGCCCCAGCGGGAGGTGGAATGAGCAGTTCTTC
d_gene: .; j_gene: TRBJ1-5; abundance: many; len: 14; v_gene: TRBV3-1; CDR3aa: CASSQASGDQPQHF; CDR3nt: TGTGCCAGCAGCCAAGCTTCTGGGGATCAGCCCCAGCATTTT
d_gene: TRBD1; j_gene: TRBJ1-2; abundance: .; len: 11; v_gene: TRBV29-1; CDR3aa: CSGWTGGDYTF; CDR3nt: TGCAGCGGCTGGACAGGGGGCGACTACACCTTC
d_gene: TRBD1; j_gene: TRBJ2-5; abundance: .; len: 15; v_gene: TRBV20-1; CDR3aa: CSARDRRIFQETQYF; CDR3nt: TGCAGTGCTAGGGACAGGCGGATTTTCCAAGAGACCCAGTACTTC
d_gene: TRBD2; j_gene: TRBJ2-3; abundance: few; len: 18; v_gene: TRBV12-3/TRBV12-4; CDR3aa: CASSFGLAGEGGTDTQYF; CDR3nt: TGTGCCAGCAGTTTCGGGCTAGCGGGAGAGGGAGGCACAGATACGCAGTATTTT
d_gene: TRBD1; j_gene: TRBJ2-5; abundance: few; len: 14; v_gene: TRBV15; CDR3aa: CATSSRDSQETQYF; CDR3nt: TGTGCCACCAGCAGCCGGGACAGTCAAGAGACCCAGTACTTC
d_gene: TRBD2; j_gene: TRBJ2-2; abundance: .; len: 17; v_gene: TRBV6-5; CDR3aa: CASSYSGLAETTGELFF; CDR3nt: TGTGCCAGCAGTTACTCCGGACTAGCGGAGACCACCGGGGAGCTGTTTTTT
d_gene: .; j_gene: TRBJ1-1; abundance: few; len: 16; v_gene: TRBV15; CDR3aa: CATSRDKTVTTSEAFF; CDR3nt: TGTGCCACCAGCAGAGACAAGACGGTTACAACGTCTGAAGCTTTCTTT
d_gene: .; j_gene: TRBJ2-1; abundance: few; len: 12; v_gene: TRBV27; CDR3aa: CASEGGGQEQFF; CDR3nt: TGTGCCAGCGAGGGAGGGGGGCAGGAGCAGTTCTTC
d_gene: .; j_gene: TRBJ2-5; abundance: .; len: 13; v_gene: TRBV5-4; CDR3aa: CASSGGFGETQYF; CDR3nt: TGTGCCAGCAGTGGGGGTTTTGGGGAGACCCAGTACTTC
d_gene: .; j_gene: TRBJ2-7; abundance: few; len: 14; v_gene: TRBV3-1; CDR3aa: CASSWASGSYEQYF; CDR3nt: TGTGCCAGCAGCTGGGCGAGCGGTTCCTACGAGCAGTACTTC
d_gene: .; j_gene: TRBJ1-1; abundance: many; len: 14; v_gene: TRBV20-1; CDR3aa: CSARGLGGNTEAFF; CDR3nt: TGCAGTGCTAGAGGCCTGGGGGGGAACACTGAAGCTTTCTTT
d_gene: TRBD2; j_gene: TRBJ2-3; abundance: .; len: 16; v_gene: TRBV5-1; CDR3aa: CASSLVLAEAPDTQYF; CDR3nt: TGCGCCAGCAGCTTGGTACTAGCGGAAGCCCCGGATACGCAGTATTTT
d_gene: .; j_gene: TRBJ2-4; abundance: few; len: 14; v_gene: TRBV5-1; CDR3aa: CASSLRAGSYIQYF; CDR3nt: TGCGCCAGCAGCTTGAGGGCAGGGTCGTACATTCAGTACTTC
d_gene: .; j_gene: TRBJ1-1; abundance: few; len: 13; v_gene: TRBV29-1; CDR3aa: CSVDGGVGTEAFF; CDR3nt: TGCAGCGTTGATGGGGGGGTCGGCACTGAAGCTTTCTTT